This T cell receptor beta chain appears in the sequencing data of a study of molecular identifiers for immune sequencing clone quantification. This clonotype was seen at least ten times. Preparation of the bulk TCR libraries relied on previously described methods and listed TCR primers. From the PCR reads, TCRdb called clonotypes with MiXCR, one entry per CDR3 protein. In the table there are approximately 500,000 distinct CDR3 sequences, roughly 25% of which are singletons. Germline CDR1 is MDHEN and CDR2 is SYDVKM. The CDR3 sequence is 16 residues long. The J segment lost 3 bases and the V segment lost 5 bases, leaving 7 bases of the junction unmatched. Isolation of naive CD8 T cells was achieved by sorting on a CD8+CD4-CCR7+CD45RA+ phenotype.

The chain recombines TRBV28 with TRBJ2-3; 11 bases line up with TRBD1. The sequencing sample was made of naive CD8+ T cells from blood, with Jurkat cell RNA spiked in. Subset described: FACS-sorted CD8+CD4-CCR7+CD45RA+ naive T cells. This clonotype was obtained from a human donor in good health. Some libraries in this study had Jurkat cell RNA spiked in. The CDR3, as DNA: TGTGCCAGCAGTCCCGGGACAGGGGGAGAAACAGATACGCAGTATTTT. This sequence encodes CASSPGTGGETDTQYF.